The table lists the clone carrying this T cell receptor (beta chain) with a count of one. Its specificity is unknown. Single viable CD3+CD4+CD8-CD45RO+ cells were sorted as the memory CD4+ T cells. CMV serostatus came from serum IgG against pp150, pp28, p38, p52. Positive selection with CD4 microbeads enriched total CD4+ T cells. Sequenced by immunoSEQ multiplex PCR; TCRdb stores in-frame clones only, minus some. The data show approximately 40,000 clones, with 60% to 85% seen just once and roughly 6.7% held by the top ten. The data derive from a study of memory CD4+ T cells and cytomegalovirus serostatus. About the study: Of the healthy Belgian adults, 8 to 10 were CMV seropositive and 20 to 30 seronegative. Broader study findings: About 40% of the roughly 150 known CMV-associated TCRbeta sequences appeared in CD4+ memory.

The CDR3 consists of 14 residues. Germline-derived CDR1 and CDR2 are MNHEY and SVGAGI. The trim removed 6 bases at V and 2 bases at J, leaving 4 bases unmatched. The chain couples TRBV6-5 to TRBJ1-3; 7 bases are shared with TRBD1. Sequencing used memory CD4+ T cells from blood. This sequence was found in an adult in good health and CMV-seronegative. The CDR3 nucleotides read TGTGCCAGCAGCCGACAGGGTGCTGGAAACACCATATATTTT. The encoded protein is CASSRQGAGNTIYF.